Below are 21 T cell receptor beta chains sequenced from a single sample in a study of T cells after yellow fever vaccination. A single record per CDR3 protein comes from TCRdb applying MiXCR to the 5' RACE reads. The sample lists about 25,000 distinct CDR3 sequences; around 3.5% were seen once. The material was PBMCs, either bulk or a sorted T-cell subset (CD4+, CD8+, memory, or dextramer-sorted; not recorded which), obtained approximately 40 days after the first yellow fever vaccination. The source is a man aged 18-30 years who received the YFV17D yellow fever vaccine.

By its share, this clonotype is medium-sized. The genes are TRBV10-3 and TRBJ2-3; D unclear. The V end lost 10 bases, the J end lost 0 bases, and 11 bases lay between the germline ends. Germline V gives CDR1 ENHRY, CDR2 SYGVKD. The CDR3 extends over 13 amino acids. CDR3 nucleotide sequence: TGTGCCACCGGACCTACCAGCACAGATACGCAGTATTTT. Its translation: CATGPTSTDTQYF.

This clonotype has ten or more counts. The chain combines TRBV7-9 with TRBJ1-4; D may be TRBD1 (6 bases). This CDR3 is built from 15 residues. Trimming shortened V by 5 bases and J by 5 bases, and 15 bases separated the two germline ends. The germline CDR1 and CDR2 sequences are SEHNR and FQNEAQ (reference sequence). The CDR3 sequence: CASSLNTGQNEKLFF. The CDR3 DNA is TGTGCCAGCAGCCTCAACACAGGGCAGAATGAAAAACTGTTTTTT.

This clonotype came up many times. This chain links TRBV5-1 with TRBJ1-1; D unclear. Germline CDR1 is SGHRS and CDR2 is YFSETQ. V shed 2 bases and J shed 4 bases, with 12 bases lying between them. This CDR3 contains 14 residues. The CDR3 is CASSFSTSVTEAFF. CDR3 in DNA: TGCGCCAGCAGCTTTTCGACTAGTGTCACTGAAGCTTTCTTT. Complete variable domain (other parts from reference TRBV5-1 and TRBJ1-1): KAGVTQTPRYLIKTRGQQVTLSCSPISGHRSVSWYQQTPGQGLQFLFEYFSETQRNKGNFPGRFSGRQFSNSRSEMNVSTLELGDSALYLCASSFSTSVTEAFFGQGTRLTVV.

This clonotype was detected many times. The chain is built from TRBV19 and TRBJ2-5; D is unresolved. The CDR3 totals 12 residues. Germline values: CDR1 LNHDA, CDR2 SQIVND (reference sequence). The germline V and J ends were trimmed by 4 bases and 3 bases, with 6 bases remaining between them. The CDR3 here is CASSTTEETQYF. CDR3 in DNA: TGTGCCAGTAGTACAACGGAAGAGACCCAGTACTTC.

This clonotype has at least ten counts. This chain links TRBV7-2 with TRBJ2-2; the match to TRBD1 covers 7 bases. J lost 2 bases, V lost 5 bases, and 8 bases had no gene match. The germline gives CDR1 SGHTA, CDR2 FQGNSA. The CDR3 totals 16 residues. The CDR3 loop is CASSLGTVLNTGELFF. The CDR3 region has the DNA TGTGCCAGCAGCCTCGGGACAGTTCTCAACACCGGGGAGCTGTTTTTT.

This clonotype has ten or more counts. The V gene is TRBV5-1, the J gene TRBJ2-5, with 9 bases aligning to TRBD1. The CDR3 extends over 15 amino acids. Trimming took 4 bases from V and 5 from J; bases not matched to a gene: 9. Germline V gene sequence: CDR1 SGHRS, CDR2 YFSETQ. CDR3 bases: TGCGCCAGCAGCCCCCTGACAGGGGGGTTGGAGACCCAGTACTTC. This encodes CASSPLTGGLETQYF.

This clonotype was recorded many times. This chain joins TRBV2 and TRBJ2-5; D is undetermined. Trimming pared 4 bases from V and 2 bases from J, leaving 5 bases between. The CDR3 sequence is 12 residues long. The germline gives CDR1 SNHLY, CDR2 FYNNEI. The CDR3 sequence: CASSVTQETQYF. The CDR3 DNA reads as TGTGCCAGCAGTGTAACTCAAGAGACCCAGTACTTC. Complete variable domain (other parts from reference TRBV2 and TRBJ2-5): EPEVTQTPSHQVTQMGQEVILRCVPISNHLYFYWYRQILGQKVEFLVSFYNNEISEKSEIFDDQFSVERPDGSNFTLKIRSTKLEDSAMYFCASSVTQETQYFGPGTRLLVL.

Many counts were recorded for this clonotype. The chain links TRBV29-1 to TRBJ2-2, with 8 bases matching TRBD1. Germline V CDR1 and CDR2: SQVTM, ANQGSEA. The CDR3 contains 14 residues. V lost 7 bases and J lost 5; bases outside the gene matches: 9. CDR3 coding DNA: TGCAGCGCGACTGGACAGGGAGGAACCGGGGAGCTGTTTTTT. This codes for CSATGQGGTGELFF.

In this sample, this clonotype turned up many times. In DNA, the CDR3 is TGTGCCAGCAGCTTGGACAGTGGTAACAATCAGCCCCAGCATTTT. This gives the protein CASSLDSGNNQPQHF. The V and J genes are TRBV7-2 and TRBJ1-5, with a weak D call TRBD1 (6 bases). In germline, CDR1 is SGHTA, CDR2 FQGNSA. V lost 3 bases and J lost 3, with 12 bases in between. The length of the CDR3 is 15 residues.

This clonotype has ten or more counts. The DNA for the CDR3 is TGTGCCAGCAGTATCCATCCCAAAAACATTCAGTACTTC. This encodes CASSIHPKNIQYF. The chain uses TRBV2 and TRBJ2-4; D is unresolved. Germline V gene data show CDR1 as SNHLY and CDR2 as FYNNEI. Deletions cut 5 bases from V and 2 bases from J, with 7 bases between. The CDR3 covers 13 residues. The full variable domain, in which reference TRBV2 and TRBJ2-4 provide the parts outside the CDR3, is EPEVTQTPSHQVTQMGQEVILRCVPISNHLYFYWYRQILGQKVEFLVSFYNNEISEKSEIFDDQFSVERPDGSNFTLKIRSTKLEDSAMYFCASSIHPKNIQYFGAGTRLSVL.

This clonotype came up many times. The junction shows a germline mismatch at one end, possibly a read error. V gene TRBV28 combines with J gene TRBJ1-6; D may be TRBD1 (5 bases). This CDR3 contains 13 residues. CDR1 and CDR2 (germline): MDHEN, SYDVKM. CDR3 in amino acids: CASGLQGHSPLHF. Written as DNA, the CDR3 is TGTGCCAGCGGTTTGCAGGGCCATTCACCCCTCCACTTT.

This clonotype occurred many times. This chain connects TRBV29-1 to TRBJ2-3; TRBD2 aligns across 8 bases. The CDR3 is made up of 16 amino acids. Germline assignment: CDR1 SQVTM and CDR2 ANQGSEA. V shed 4 bases and J 1 base; nucleotides not matched to a gene: 10. CDR3 in DNA: TGCAGCGTTGTTCGTTTAGCGGGGATTCGCACAGATACGCAGTATTTT. Protein: CSVVRLAGIRTDTQYF.

This clonotype was recorded many times. The V gene is TRBV12-3 or TRBV12-4, the J gene TRBJ1-1; 7 nucleotides line up with TRBD1. The trim removed 6 bases at V and 3 bases at J, leaving 4 bases unmatched. The CDR3 runs to 13 residues. CDR3 sequence (DNA): TGTGCCAGCAGACGACAGGGAGACACTGAAGCTTTCTTT. Translated, it gives CASRRQGDTEAFF.

This clonotype was detected a few times. The chain is built from TRBV12-3 or TRBV12-4 and TRBJ2-1; 9 positions agree with TRBD1. This CDR3 is 16 amino acids long. V shed 5 bases and J 4 bases; nucleotides not matched to a gene: 9. This CDR3 is CASSPPGTGRYNEQFF. CDR3 DNA: TGTGCCAGCAGTCCCCCCGGGACAGGGAGATACAATGAGCAGTTCTTC.

In this sample, this clonotype turned up many times. This chain joins TRBV2 and TRBJ2-7; D ambiguous. The CDR3 sequence is 12 residues long. The germline V gene encodes CDR1 SNHLY and CDR2 FYNNEI. V lost 2 bases, J lost 0 bases, and 2 bases lay in between. In DNA, the CDR3 is TGTGCCAGCAGTGAAACCTCCTACGAGCAGTACTTC. It encodes CASSETSYEQYF.

The genes are TRBV5-5 and TRBJ1-2, with a weak D call TRBD1 (5 bases). This CDR3 has 13 amino acids. CDR1 and CDR2 (germline): SGHKS, YYEKEE (reference sequence). V lost 4 bases and J lost 9, with 16 bases in between. The CDR3 is CASSPGPLCCYTF. The CDR3 DNA reads as TGTGCCAGCAGCCCGGGACCGCTCTGCTGCTACACCTTC. The full variable domain, with the rest looked up from reference TRBV5-5 and TRBJ1-2, is DAGVTQSPTHLIKTRGQQVTLRCSPISGHKSVSWYQQVLGQGPQFIFQYYEKEERGRGNFPDRFSARQFPNYSSELNVNALLLGDSALYLCASSPGPLCCYTFGSGTRLTVV.

The table lists this clonotype with many counts. The chain carries TRBV12-3 or TRBV12-4 and TRBJ2-2; D call uncertain. The CDR3 has 14 amino acids. V shed 9 bases and J shed 0 bases, with 11 bases lying between them. CDR3 loop: CASTTRTNTGELFF. The CDR3 DNA sequence: TGTGCCAGTACCACGCGGACGAACACCGGGGAGCTGTTTTTT.

This clonotype has more than one count but fewer than ten. Sequence at one end of the junction differs from germline and may be a read error. The chain employs TRBV4-2 and TRBJ2-4; perhaps D is TRBD1 or TRBD2 (5 bases each). The CDR3 loop spans 16 amino acids. The germline CDR1 and CDR2 sequences are LGHNA and YNFKEQ. This chain's CDR3 is CAISPTLGAGKNIQYF. The DNA of the CDR3 is TGTGCCATCAGCCCTACGCTCGGGGCAGGAAAAAACATTCAGTACTTC.

Many counts were recorded for this clonotype. The chain employs TRBV20-1 and TRBJ2-4; TRBD2 is a possible D gene (5 bases). V shed 7 bases and J shed 3 bases, with 16 bases lying between them. The CDR3 spans 14 residues. Germline assignment: CDR1 DFQATT and CDR2 SNEGSKA (reference sequence). CDR3 nucleotide sequence: TGCAGTGTTCCGAACAACCGGGACAAAAACATTCAGTACTTC. This translates into CSVPNNRDKNIQYF.

This clonotype was detected many times. The chain carries TRBV7-2 and TRBJ2-3; tentative D call: TRBD2 (7 bases). The CDR3 consists of 15 residues. In germline, CDR1 is SGHTA, CDR2 FQGNSA. V lost 1 base and J 2 bases, leaving 10 bases between the germline ends. Here the CDR3 reads CASSLGGGNTDTQYF. CDR3 bases: TGTGCCAGCAGCTTAGGCGGGGGCAACACAGATACGCAGTATTTT.

This clonotype was picked up many times. V is TRBV24-1 and J is TRBJ2-1; 8 bases fit TRBD2. The CDR3 loop spans 19 amino acids. Germline V lookup: CDR1 KGHDR, CDR2 SFDVKD. The V and J ends lost 4 bases and 0 bases, in that order; junction bases with no gene match: 13. The CDR3 coding sequence is TGTGCCACCAGTGACTCACTAGGCGGGGGGATTAGCTCCTACAATGAGCAGTTCTTC. Translating it yields CATSDSLGGGISSYNEQFF.